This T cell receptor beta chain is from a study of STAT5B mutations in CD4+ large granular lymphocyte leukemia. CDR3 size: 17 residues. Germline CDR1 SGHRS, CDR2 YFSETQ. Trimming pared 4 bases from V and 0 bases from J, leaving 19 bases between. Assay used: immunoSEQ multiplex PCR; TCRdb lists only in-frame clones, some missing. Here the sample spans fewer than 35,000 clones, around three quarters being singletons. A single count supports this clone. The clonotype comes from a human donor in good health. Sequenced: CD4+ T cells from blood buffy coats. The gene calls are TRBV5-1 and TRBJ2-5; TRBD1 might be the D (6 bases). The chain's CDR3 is CASSRYGQPLYQETQYF. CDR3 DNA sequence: TGCGCCAGCAGCCGCTATGGACAGCCGCTGTACCAAGAGACCCAGTACTTC.